A selection of T cell receptor beta chains follows, all from one sample in a study of shared clonotypes between healthy human individuals. The table came from immunoSEQ multiplex PCR; TCRdb's copy has only in-frame clones and leaves some out. The sample carries about 770,000 clones, 55% to 80% recorded once. Source material: memory CD4+ T cells sorted from blood. These receptors were taken from a woman in her 30s in good health. Both conserved end residues are part of each CDR3. The D gene is left open where the match is weak. Only some rows state a clone size, as once, few, many or a class for expanded clones.

TRBV19	TRBJ2-1	TRBD1	NA	CASSTSQGNEQFF	TGTGCCAGTAGTACCTCACAGGGGAATGAGCAGTTCTTC
TRBV19	TRBJ2-4	TRBD2	NA	CASGVGSGIAKNIQYF	TGTGCCAGTGGGGTAGGTAGCGGGATCGCCAAAAACATTCAGTACTTC
TRBV6-1	TRBJ2-1	NA	few	CASSEGTRGYNEQFF	TGTGCCAGCAGTGAAGGAACCCGGGGCTACAATGAGCAGTTCTTC
TRBV7-3	TRBJ2-1	TRBD2	once	CASSLSPPAGVAYNEQFF	TGTGCCAGCAGCTTATCACCCCCCGCGGGAGTGGCCTACAATGAGCAGTTCTTC
TRBV2	TRBJ1-5	NA	NA	CASAGQGIFYSNQPQHF	TGTGCCAGCGCGGGGCAGGGCATCTTTTATAGCAATCAGCCCCAGCATTTT
TRBV11-2	TRBJ1-1	NA	NA	CASSLNSMGTEAFF	TGTGCCAGCAGCTTAAACTCCATGGGGACTGAAGCTTTCTTT
TRBV4-1	TRBJ1-5	NA	NA	CASSQGARQFNQPQHF	TGCGCCAGCAGCCAAGGGGCCAGGCAGTTTAATCAGCCCCAGCATTTT
TRBV29-1	TRBJ2-1	NA	NA	CSVVSYQPGDEQFF	TGCAGCGTTGTTTCTTACCAACCCGGCGATGAGCAGTTCTTC
TRBV5-1	TRBJ2-2	TRBD2	NA	CASSFGLAGGHSTGELFF	TGCGCCAGCAGTTTTGGACTAGCGGGAGGGCACAGCACCGGGGAGCTGTTTTTT
TRBV2	TRBJ1-2	TRBD1	few	CASSYGTGNGYTF	TGTGCCAGCAGTTACGGGACAGGGAACGGCTACACCTTC
TRBV27	TRBJ1-1	TRBD1	NA	CASSLSWAQGTEAFF	TGTGCCAGCAGTTTATCGTGGGCACAGGGGACTGAAGCTTTCTTT
TRBV4-2	TRBJ2-1	TRBD2	NA	CASSQGRGSIDEQFF	TGTGCCAGCAGCCAGGGGAGGGGCAGTATCGATGAGCAGTTCTTC
TRBV5-1	TRBJ2-7	TRBD2	NA	CASSRSLAGGPVGREQYF	TGCGCCAGCAGCCGGAGCCTAGCGGGAGGGCCAGTGGGTCGCGAGCAGTACTTC
TRBV21-1	TRBJ1-5	NA	NA	CASSESRTGGNPNQPQHF	TGTGCCAGCAGCGAATCTCGGACAGGGGGCAATCCAAATCAGCCCCAGCATTTT
TRBV11-3	TRBJ2-7	NA	NA	CASSLRDNYEQYF	TGTGCCAGCAGCCTACGAGACAATTACGAGCAGTACTTC
TRBV28	TRBJ2-3	NA	NA	CASSQWGDTQYF	TGTGCCAGCAGCCAATGGGGGGATACGCAGTATTTT
TRBV7-2	TRBJ1-1	TRBD1	few	CASSFSLGQGAEAFF	TGTGCCAGCAGCTTTTCGCTCGGACAGGGGGCGGAGGCTTTCTTT
TRBV28	TRBJ2-7	TRBD1	NA	CASTPGDRSYEQYF	TGTGCCAGCACCCCTGGGGACAGGTCCTACGAGCAGTACTTC
TRBV2	TRBJ2-6	NA	once	CASRLQAGANVLTF	TGTGCCAGCAGGCTGCAGGCTGGGGCCAACGTCCTGACTTTC
TRBV6-1	TRBJ2-4	NA	few	CASSEGDLAHIKNIQYF	TGTGCCAGCAGTGAAGGGGATCTAGCACACATCAAAAACATTCAGTACTTC
TRBV27	TRBJ2-7	NA	NA	CASSQRGNTVYEQYF	TGTGCCAGCAGCCAACGGGGTAACACTGTCTACGAGCAGTACTTC
TRBV15	TRBJ2-7	TRBD2	NA	CATSREREGAYEQYF	TGTGCCACCAGCAGAGAGCGGGAGGGAGCCTACGAGCAGTACTTC
TRBV5-1	TRBJ1-1	TRBD1	NA	CASGTGFMNTEAFF	TGCGCCAGCGGGACAGGGTTCATGAACACTGAAGCTTTCTTT
TRBV6-6	TRBJ2-3	NA	NA	CASSTPLRTDTQYF	TGTGCCAGCAGTACCCCCCTCCGCACAGATACGCAGTATTTT
TRBV7-8	TRBJ2-3	NA	NA	CASSPGADTQYF	TGTGCCAGCAGCCCCGGAGCAGATACGCAGTATTTT
TRBV14	TRBJ2-7	NA	few	CASSQSDWGRNYEQYF	TGTGCCAGCAGCCAATCTGACTGGGGGCGCAACTACGAGCAGTACTTC
TRBV7-9	TRBJ2-7	TRBD2	NA	CASSLPAGETSPEQYF	TGTGCCAGCAGCTTACCAGCGGGAGAGACAAGTCCCGAGCAGTACTTC
TRBV19	TRBJ2-7	NA	NA	CASSIRGGPTYEQYF	TGTGCCAGTAGTATCCGAGGGGGGCCAACCTACGAGCAGTACTTC
TRBV19	TRBJ1-4	TRBD1	NA	CASYDRGVSEKLFF	TGTGCCAGCTATGACAGGGGAGTGAGTGAAAAACTGTTTTTT
TRBV6-6	TRBJ2-7	TRBD1	NA	CASSQTGEPYEQYF	TGTGCCAGCAGCCAGACAGGGGAACCCTACGAGCAGTACTTC
TRBV5-4	TRBJ1-3	TRBD1	few	CASSQQGGLNTIYF	TGTGCCAGCAGCCAACAGGGGGGATTGAACACCATATATTTT
TRBV6-6	TRBJ1-5	NA	NA	CASIRSRGQPQHF	TGTGCCAGCATCCGATCAAGGGGCCAGCCCCAGCATTTT
TRBV30	TRBJ2-1	NA	few	CAWSVQPTGEQFF	TGTGCCTGGAGTGTACAACCTACAGGTGAGCAGTTCTTC
TRBV7-9	TRBJ2-5	TRBD1	NA	CASSRTGGREETQYF	TGTGCCAGCAGCCGGACAGGGGGCAGGGAAGAGACCCAGTACTTC
TRBV19	TRBJ1-2	NA	few	CASSIFGARSSYGYTF	TGTGCCAGTAGTATCTTCGGGGCAAGATCCTCCTATGGCTACACCTTC
TRBV18	TRBJ1-4	NA	NA	CASSPREASDNEKLFF	TGTGCCAGCTCACCAAGAGAGGCGTCCGATAATGAAAAACTGTTTTTT
TRBV5-1	TRBJ2-5	NA	NA	CASSLAPEYQETQYF	TGCGCCAGCAGCTTGGCTCCAGAGTACCAAGAGACCCAGTACTTC